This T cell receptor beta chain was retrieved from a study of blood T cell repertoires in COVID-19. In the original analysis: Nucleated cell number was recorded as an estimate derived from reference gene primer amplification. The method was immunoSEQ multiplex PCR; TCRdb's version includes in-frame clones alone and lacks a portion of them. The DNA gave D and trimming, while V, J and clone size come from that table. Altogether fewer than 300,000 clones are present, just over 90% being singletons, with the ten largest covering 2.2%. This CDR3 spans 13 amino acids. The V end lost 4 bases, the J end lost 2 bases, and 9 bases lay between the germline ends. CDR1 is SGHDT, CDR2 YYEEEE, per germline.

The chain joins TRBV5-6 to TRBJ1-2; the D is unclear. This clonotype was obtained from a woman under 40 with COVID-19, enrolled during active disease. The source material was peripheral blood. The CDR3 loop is CASSPTRNYGYTF. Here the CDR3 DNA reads TGTGCCAGCAGCCCCACCAGAAACTATGGCTACACCTTC.